Sequencing of this TCR beta chain was carried out in a study of human T cells and chemical hapten exposure. Overall study: Women made up most patients, who had alopecia areata, totalis or universalis.

This CDR3 has 15 residues. The germline CDR1 and CDR2 sequences are MNHNS and SASEGT. J lost 5 bases, V lost 11 bases, and 11 bases had no gene match. Comment on this clonotype: Its antigen remains unknown.

Individual cDNA molecules (in the library) carried attached unique molecular identifiers. Authors' data handling: Sample-level TCR yields exhibited a median of roughly 96,000, with a range of about 20,000 to 750,000. TCRdb ran MiXCR on the RACE reads and lists one entry per CDR3 protein. The V and J calls come from TCRdb's annotation, not from the publication. The top ten clones hold about 2.5% of a sample with roughly 260,000 distinct CDR3 sequences, roughly 8.9% of them seen once. Time point given: pre-sensitization, week 0. This sample's treatment: therapeutic diphenylcyclopropenone sensitization with weekly scalp DPC. Broader study findings: Unchanged with DPC sensitization were TCRs above 1 in 1000 frequency.

The rearrangement uses TRBV6-1 and TRBJ2-1; the match to TRBD1 covers 11 bases. The TCR originated in a woman in her thirties or forties with alopecia areata. Some clones in this sample may be carry-over from other donors' samples. Sequences were derived from whole blood, sampled in connection with sensitization to the hapten diphenylcyclopropenone (DPC). The CDR3 DNA reads TGTGCCTCCAGCGGTGGACAGGGGGCGGACAATGAGCAGTTCTTC. Protein: CASSGGQGADNEQFF.